The clone carrying this TCR beta chain appeared a single time. TCRdb keeps only in-frame clones here, not all; method: immunoSEQ multiplex PCR. The table has a few hundred thousand clones, more than 85% seen once. These data belong to a study of blood T cell repertoires in COVID-19. In the study overall: PBMCs, B-cell-depleted T cells, or T cells provided the cDNA or gDNA that made up the material.

This CDR3 has 15 amino acids. Trimming left V 7 bases short and J 7 bases short, with 17 bases between. Germline CDR1 is MNHEY and CDR2 is SVGAGI. The gene calls are TRBV6-5 and TRBJ1-6, with a weak D call TRBD1 (6 bases). The material sequenced was peripheral blood. The TCR sequence derives from a woman aged 70 to 79 with active or convalescent COVID-19. The CDR3 loop reads CASTPRGATNSPLHF. As DNA, the CDR3 is TGTGCCAGCACCCCACGGGGGGCGACAAATTCACCCCTCCACTTT.